This entry describes one TCR beta chain. Its antigen remains undetermined. Base qualities are not provided; no much larger clone lies one nucleotide away. Genomic DNA was extracted from sorted cells for sequencing of the TCRbeta CDR3 region. The immunoSEQ Assay was used for sequencing of TCRbeta CDR3 regions. TCRdb obtained this table from immuneACCESS and retained in-frame rearrangements with V and J assigned. These tables miss some clones; where compared with another copy, unresolved V genes account for less than half of the shortfall, and the remainder is unexplained. Within this sample are about 71,000 clones, with over 90% of them counted one time only. The top ten clones comprise less than 20% of the sample. The sample is drawn from a study of OX40 agonist ivuxolimab in advanced cancers. Study-wide context: The costimulatory receptor OX40 (CD134) was targeted by ivuxolimab, a fully human IgG2 agonistic monoclonal antibody. Intravenous ivuxolimab was administered to patients every 2 weeks at six dose levels: 0.01, 0.1, 0.3, 1.5, 3 and 10 mg/kg. Of the approximately 53 patients in dose escalation, some 20 had hepatocellular carcinoma, some 15 had melanoma, 9 had renal cell carcinoma and 9 had head and neck cancer. A male proportion of roughly 80% and a mean age of about 60 years, ranging from roughly 23 to 90, were recorded for the dose-escalation cohort. Prior anti-PD-1, anti-PD-L1 or anti-CTLA-4 therapy was permitted, and checkpoint inhibitors had been received by about 37% of dose-escalation patients. Three dose-escalation patients achieved partial responses, one with hepatocellular carcinoma and two with cutaneous melanoma. The point of sequencing TCRbeta in the periphery was to test whether ivuxolimab changed TCR sequence diversity and drove clonal T-cell expansion. The paper describes the monotherapy dose-escalation part (N of about 50 patients) of the phase I trial of ivuxolimab.

Patients with a history of autoimmune disease or receiving systemic immunosuppression were excluded from the trial. Peripheral blood for TCR sequencing was drawn from every dose cohort at baseline, at cycle 4 day 1 and at cycle 7 day 1. The samples were drawn from a first-in-human, open-label, multicenter phase I dose-escalation trial of ivuxolimab. Adults with locally advanced or metastatic head and neck squamous cell, hepatocellular, melanoma or renal cell carcinoma were enrolled in the trial. CD4+ and CD8+ T cells were sorted separately from peripheral blood before TCR sequencing. The cysteine opens and the phenylalanine closes a CDR3 of 15 amino acids. Solely the CDR3 DNA is kept, with 45 bases framed from the first base. CDR1 and CDR2 (MNHEY, SMNVEV) derive from the germline V gene (reference sequence). V gives up 6 bases and J gives up 0 bases, and the segment between their germline ends measures 12 bases.

Results the study describes overall, beyond this receptor: Antigen specificity was not determined for the clonally expanded peripheral T cells. After ivuxolimab, CD8+ T cells had more expanded clones than CD4+ T cells on average. In the 0.1-3.0 mg/kg groups, partial responders were among the patients with the lowest normalized peripheral clonal expansion, particularly in CD8+ T cells. Low levels of normalized T-cell clonal expansion were also seen in some patients who did not respond. Clonal expansion of both CD4+ and CD8+ blood T cells was observed from baseline to week 6 at doses 0.1 to 3.0 mg/kg.

The chain is made from TRBV27 and TRBJ1-5; the D gene assignment is ambiguous. This specimen was CD4+ or CD8+ T cells sorted from blood, taken in a trial of the OX40 agonist ivuxolimab. This TCR came from an adult with an advanced solid tumor such as melanoma, head and neck, liver or kidney cancer. The CDR3: CASRPTSYSNQPQHF. The DNA is as follows: TGTGCCAGCAGACCGACCTCGTATAGCAATCAGCCCCAGCATTTT.